The following is a TCR beta chain sequence with its context. Its specificity is not known. The source of the sample is a study of STAT5B mutations in CD4+ large granular lymphocyte leukemia. Sequencing was performed with immunoSEQ multiplex PCR; in TCRdb, only in-frame clones are kept and a portion is missing. In the table there are tens of thousands of clones, about 71% of which are singletons. V lost 2 bases, J lost 3 bases, and 5 bases lay in between. The CDR3 sequence is 13 residues long. Germline CDR1 and CDR2: SGHNT and YYREEE (reference sequence). Whole-study results and caveats: No patients shared main leukemic clonotypes, though roughly 27% appeared at low frequency elsewhere.

This sequence was found in a human donor in good health. The material sequenced was CD4+ T cells from blood buffy coats. The chain couples TRBV5-4 to TRBJ2-2; the D is unclear. This CDR3 reads CASSLRDTGELFF. As DNA, the CDR3 is TGTGCCAGCAGCTTACGCGACACCGGGGAGCTGTTTTTT.